This T cell receptor (beta chain) was recorded in a study of blood T cell repertoires in COVID-19. Study context: Sources were T cells, B-cell-depleted T cells, or PBMCs; the material itself was cDNA or gDNA.

V lost 1 base and J lost 1, with 8 bases in between. Germline loops: CDR1 LNHDA, CDR2 SQIVND (reference sequence). The CDR3 is 15 residues long. Sequencing was performed with immunoSEQ multiplex PCR; in TCRdb, only in-frame clones are kept and a portion is missing. The sample records about 210,000 clones, about 83% being singletons. Sequencing input: peripheral blood. The J gene is TRBJ1-5, the V gene TRBV19; D not resolved. The clonotype was recovered from a woman aged 50 to 60 with acute or convalescent COVID-19. CDR3 in amino acids: CASSIAGRSNQPQHF. The CDR3 DNA sequence: TGTGCCAGTAGTATAGCAGGAAGAAGCAATCAGCCCCAGCATTTT.